This T cell receptor (beta chain) was recorded in a study of metastatic and nonmetastatic thyroid tumors. Study-wide background: Patients with malignant and benign thyroid disease provided blood and tumor or nodule tissue, whose repertoires were compared.

Authors' analysis steps: Built for papillary thyroid cancer, a distant-metastasis classifier drew on CDR3 differences across clinicopathological groups. Using MiXCR, TCRdb re-called clones from the PCR reads. The V and J calls come from TCRdb's annotation, not from the publication. The sample holds 70,000 or so clones, approximately 15% seen once. Whole-study results and caveats: Reports indicated that malignant thyroid tumors showed significantly higher TCR beta diversity than benign nodules did, in blood and tumor.

Among the patients, none had received any treatment before thyroid surgery. This clone was counted a few times. Its specificity is not known. This CDR3 is built from 14 residues. Trimming stripped 10 bases from V and 0 bases from J, with 13 bases between. Germline CDR1 is MNHNS and CDR2 is SASEGT. Material: blood. The sequence came from a male donor with papillary thyroid cancer or a benign thyroid nodule (not recorded which). Some clones in this sample may be carry-over from other donors' samples. The chain couples TRBV6-1 to TRBJ1-5; no clear D. The CDR3 loop is CATKGLNSNQPQHF. DNA for the CDR3: TGTGCCACCAAGGGTCTCAATAGCAATCAGCCCCAGCATTTT.